The next 10 T cell receptor beta chains were all read from a single sample in a study of T cells expressing NK-cell markers. Following a re-call of the 5' RACE reads, TCRdb has one entry per CDR3 protein and lacks DNA. In all, the sample yields 350,000 to 400,000 distinct CDR3 sequences. The sample taken for sequencing was blood T cells: a sorted CD56 or NKG2C T cell subset, CD4+ or CD8+ T cells, or bulk PBMC T cells (not recorded which). The receptor source for this set is a woman between 45 and 60 years old in good health.

This chain uses TRBV15 with TRBJ2-3. This CDR3 has 15 amino acids. CDR1 is LNHNV and CDR2 is YYDKDF in the germline V gene (reference sequence). The chain's CDR3 is CATSRFSVGTDTQYF.

The chain joins TRBV24-1 to TRBJ2-1; lacking DNA, the TRBD1 call made by TCRdb goes unchecked. This CDR3 spans 17 amino acids. Germline CDR1 KGHDR, CDR2 SFDVKD. The chain's CDR3 is CATSDSRTVSSYNEQFF.

The rearrangement joins TRBV20-1 to TRBJ2-5. Germline CDR1 and CDR2: DFQATT and SNEGSKA (reference sequence). CDR3 size: 13 residues. The CDR3 sequence is CSAYLQARETQYF.

This chain links TRBV28 with TRBJ2-7; the TCRdb call, TRBD2, lacks DNA for checking. The germline V gene encodes CDR1 MDHEN and CDR2 SYDVKM. The CDR3 runs to 13 residues. CDR3 sequence: CASSWKAPVQQYF.

The chain has TRBV5-1 and TRBJ2-1. The CDR3 is 15 amino acids. Germline V lookup: CDR1 SGHRS, CDR2 YFSETQ. The CDR3 loop is CASSLEGSDYNEQFF.

The genes are TRBV14 and TRBJ2-5; no DNA is available, so the TRBD1 call from TCRdb remains unchecked. Germline V gives CDR1 SGHDN, CDR2 FVKESK. The CDR3 has 14 amino acids. CDR3 sequence: CASSPTRAMETQYF.

The rearrangement joins TRBV5-1 to TRBJ2-4; TCRdb proposes TRBD2, but this gene call is untestable without DNA. This CDR3 spans 14 amino acids. From germline, CDR1 is SGHRS and CDR2 YFSETQ. CDR3: CASSLSGSGDIQYF.

J is TRBJ1-1 and V is TRBV12-3 or TRBV12-4; TCRdb selects TRBD1, and the lack of DNA leaves this call unchecked. The CDR3 runs to 15 residues. The CDR3 is CASSLSGAQATEAFF.

The V and J genes are TRBV12-3 or TRBV12-4 and TRBJ1-2; TCRdb lists TRBD1, though no DNA is available to test this call. This CDR3 has 15 amino acids. Here the CDR3 reads CASSKQGAADYGYTF.

V is TRBV9 and J is TRBJ2-5; TCRdb returns TRBD2, unconfirmable since there is no DNA. Germline CDR1 SGDLS, CDR2 YYNGEE. This CDR3 spans 18 amino acids. The CDR3 spells CASSVGGLAGDSLETQYF.